Sequencing of this T cell receptor beta chain was carried out in a study of vaccination and CD4 T cells after COVID-19. The assay that was used to sequence DNA from cultured CD4+ T cells was the Oncomine TCR Beta short-read assay. TCRdb reanalysed the PCR reads using MiXCR and keeps one entry per CDR3 protein. The sample holds some 5,400 distinct CDR3 sequences; 46% are singletons and the top ten take roughly 32%. Regarding this clonotype: No antigen is known for it.

Specified treatment: 10-day PBMC culture with coronavirus spike peptide pools or control peptides (ViraFEST assay). The authors swapped half the medium for fresh IL-2 medium on days 3 and 7. The material sequenced was CD4+ T cells from blood, cultured in vitro. The TCR was taken from a human donor who had recovered from COVID-19.

CDR3 bases: TGTGCCAGCAGTTACTCGATCCTAGCGGGATACCAAGAGACCCAGTACTTC. It encodes CASSYSILAGYQETQYF. V gene TRBV6-5 combines with J gene TRBJ2-5, with TRBD2 matching over 9 bases. The CDR3 is 17 residues long. V gave up 0 bases and J gave up 0 bases; unmatched junction bases: 5. Per germline, CDR1 MNHEY and CDR2 SVGAGI.